Listed below are T cell receptor beta chains from one sample, sequenced in a study of Ad26.COV2.S vaccination and SARS-CoV-2 variants. Libraries were prepared by immunoSEQ multiplex PCR; TCRdb keeps only in-frame clonotypes and omits some of them. Of about 350,000 clones in the sample, 90% to 95% were seen once. The source was peripheral blood, collected after recovery from COVID-19. These receptors came from a human donor who had recovered from COVID-19. CDR3s include the opening cysteine and the closing phenylalanine or tryptophan. A D gene is named only where the DNA matches it firmly. Not all rows give a size; the values are once, few, many and, for expanded clones, a class.

14 | - | TRBD1 | TRBJ1-2 | TRBV15 | CATSRDKTGNGYTF | TGTGCCACCAGCAGAGACAAGACAGGGAATGGCTACACCTTC
15 | - | - | TRBJ1-5 | TRBV6-1 | CASSEAGGRAQPQHF | TGTGCCAGCAGTGAAGCAGGAGGGAGGGCTCAGCCCCAGCATTTT
11 | once | - | TRBJ1-2 | TRBV4-1 | CASSGRARYTF | TGCGCCAGCAGCGGCAGGGCTCGCTACACCTTC
15 | - | - | TRBJ2-2 | TRBV7-9 | CASSHLPQAGGELFF | TGTGCCAGCAGCCACCTCCCGCAGGCGGGCGGGGAGCTGTTTTTT
15 | - | - | TRBJ2-7 | TRBV4-3 | CASSQFQGTSYEQYF | TGCGCCAGCAGCCAATTCCAGGGGACATCCTACGAGCAGTACTTC
15 | - | TRBD2 | TRBJ2-7 | TRBV6-5 | CASTLTAGKLREQYF | TGTGCCAGCACCCTGACAGCGGGGAAGTTACGCGAGCAGTACTTC
16 | - | - | TRBJ1-4 | TRBV5-1 | CASSRGDLATNEKLFF | TGCGCCAGCTCCCGGGGAGACCTTGCAACTAATGAAAAACTGTTTTTT
14 | - | - | TRBJ2-1 | TRBV11-3 | CASSLIGRGNEQFF | TGTGCCAGCAGCTTAATAGGCAGGGGCAATGAGCAGTTCTTC
15 | - | - | TRBJ1-6 | TRBV12-5 | CASGLGRGLNSPLHF | TGTGCTAGTGGTTTGGGCAGGGGTTTGAATTCACCCCTCCACTTT
13 | - | - | TRBJ2-7 | TRBV27 | CASREWRGDEQYF | TGTGCCAGCCGGGAGTGGAGGGGCGACGAGCAGTACTTC
13 | once | TRBD1 | TRBJ2-7 | TRBV6-2/TRBV6-3 | CASSYGTGLEQYF | TGTGCCAGCAGTTACGGGACAGGGCTCGAGCAGTACTTC
14 | - | TRBD1 | TRBJ2-1 | TRBV9 | CASSVGTGAHEQFF | TGTGCCAGCAGCGTAGGTACAGGGGCTCATGAGCAGTTCTTC
12 | - | - | TRBJ2-3 | TRBV7-2 | CASSLAGGMQYF | TGTGCCAGCAGCTTAGCGGGGGGCATGCAGTATTTT
12 | - | - | TRBJ1-1 | TRBV13 | CASSLEGTEAFF | TGTGCCAGCAGCTTAGAAGGGACTGAAGCTTTCTTT
12 | - | - | TRBJ1-1 | TRBV7-9 | CASSGSNTEAFF | TGTGCCAGTTCAGGGTCGAACACTGAAGCTTTCTTT
15 | - | TRBD1 | TRBJ1-2 | TRBV6-5 | CASSYGQGANYGYTF | TGTGCCAGCAGTTACGGACAGGGGGCTAACTATGGCTACACCTTC
13 | - | - | TRBJ2-4 | TRBV12-3/TRBV12-4 | CASTGAGKNIQYF | TGTGCCAGCACGGGGGCTGGCAAAAACATTCAGTACTTC
13 | - | - | TRBJ1-4 | TRBV5-6 | CASSSGVNEKLFF | TGTGCCAGCAGCTCCGGAGTTAATGAAAAACTGTTTTTT
17 | - | - | TRBJ1-1 | TRBV5-8 | CASSARRQGRMNTEAFF | TGTGCCAGCAGCGCGAGGAGGCAGGGACGAATGAACACTGAAGCTTTCTTT
12 | - | - | TRBJ1-4 | TRBV5-4 | CASSLPAEKLFF | TGTGCCAGCAGCTTACCTGCGGAAAAACTGTTTTTT
14 | - | - | TRBJ2-3 | TRBV10-1 | CASSEDSLTDTQYF | TGCGCCAGCAGTGAGGACAGTCTCACAGATACGCAGTATTTT
15 | - | - | TRBJ1-1 | TRBV10-2 | CASSEYGGSGTEAFF | TGCGCCAGCAGTGAGTATGGGGGCTCAGGGACTGAAGCTTTCTTT
14 | - | TRBD1 | TRBJ2-7 | TRBV11-2 | CASSHYRGPYEQYF | TGTGCCAGCAGCCACTACAGGGGGCCCTACGAGCAGTACTTC
13 | - | - | TRBJ1-1 | TRBV27 | CASSLSMNTEAFF | TGTGCCAGCAGTTTAAGCATGAACACTGAAGCTTTCTTT
15 | few | TRBD1 | TRBJ1-2 | TRBV5-6 | CASSYGQGSFYGYTF | TGTGCCAGCAGTTACGGACAGGGGAGCTTCTATGGCTACACCTTC